This T cell receptor (beta chain) is from a study of blood T cell repertoires in COVID-19. About the study: Samples of COVID-19 (acute and convalescent) were obtained from the United States, Italy and Spain.

Authors' processing steps: It was from reference gene primer amplification that nucleated cell counts were estimated. Method: immunoSEQ multiplex PCR; TCRdb's copy keeps in-frame clones and lacks some. V and J calls and clone size are as listed in that table; D and trimming were resolved from the DNA. In the table there are 290,000 or so clones, roughly nine tenths of which are singletons. The V gene's germline CDR1 is SGHAT and CDR2 FQNNGV. The CDR3 sequence is 13 residues long. Deletions cut 5 bases from V and 7 bases from J, with 12 bases between. The sequence was obtained from a woman between 18 and 29 years old who had recovered from COVID-19. The sequenced sample consisted of PBMCs or T cells enriched from blood (not recorded which). This rearrangement joins TRBV11-2 to TRBJ1-5; D is unclear. For the CDR3, the DNA is TGTGCCAGCAGCCCCGCCCCCAGGCAGCCCCAGCATTTT. This sequence encodes CASSPAPRQPQHF.